This passage covers 5 T cell receptor beta chains from one sample sequenced in a study of blood T cell repertoires in COVID-19. Clones were sequenced by immunoSEQ multiplex PCR, and TCRdb holds only the in-frame ones, with some missing. This sample has a few hundred thousand clones; about 90% occur once, and the top ten carry around 3%. The sample consisted of peripheral blood. The receptors originated from a woman aged 25 to 45 with COVID-19, enrolled during active disease.

The chain carries TRBV3-1 (or the pseudogene TRBV3-2) and TRBJ2-1; 7 positions match TRBD2. CDR1 and CDR2 from the germline V gene are LGHDT and YNNKEL (reference sequence). CDR3 length: 15 residues. With V trimmed by 3 bases and J by 13 bases, 15 bases remained unmatched. The CDR3 protein is CASSQSAGPCLLQFF. As DNA, the CDR3 is TGTGCCAGCAGCCAGTCAGCGGGGCCATGCCTACTTCAGTTCTTC.

V usage is TRBV21-1 and J usage is TRBJ1-6; the table's D call TRBD1 went unverified against the DNA. TRBV21-1 represents a pseudogene. CDR3 length: 18 residues. CDR3 sequence reads: CASRGIRGIESYNSPLHF. CDR3 DNA: TGTGCCAGCAGGGGAATCAGGGGAATTGAATCCTATAATTCACCCCTCCACTTT.

In DNA form, the CDR3 reads TGTGCCAGCAGCGCGGGAGGGCCGGGAGATACGCAGTATTTT. Translated: CASSAGGPGDTQYF. The chain recombines TRBV7-2 with TRBJ2-3, with 9 bases matching TRBD2. This CDR3 comprises 14 residues. With 5 bases clipped from V and 5 bases from J, the junction kept 5 bases outside the gene matches. CDR1 is SGHTA and CDR2 is FQGNSA in the germline V gene.

The chain couples TRBV27 to TRBJ2-2, with 10 bases matching TRBD2. V shed 8 bases and J 6 bases; nucleotides not matched to a gene: 9. Germline lookup yields CDR1 MNHEY and CDR2 SMNVEV (reference sequence). The CDR3 totals 15 residues. The CDR3 sequence: CASVALAGVAGELFF. For the CDR3, the DNA is TGTGCCAGCGTCGCCCTAGCGGGAGTCGCCGGGGAGCTGTTTTTT.

This sequence joins TRBV12-5 and TRBJ2-4; weak D call: TRBD2 (7 bases). Per the germline V gene, CDR1 is LGHNT and CDR2 is FRNRAP. The CDR3 has 18 amino acids. The V gene lost 9 bases and the J gene lost 1 base, with 25 bases spanning the gap. The CDR3 spells CARARGGIIEAAKNIQYF. CDR3 bases: TGTGCTAGGGCTAGGGGGGGGATAATCGAAGCGGCCAAAAACATTCAGTACTTC. Filled out from reference TRBV12-5 and TRBJ2-4, the complete variable domain reads DARVTQTPRHKVTEMGQEVTMRCQPILGHNTVFWYRQTMMQGLELLAYFRNRAPLDDSGMPKDRFSAEMPDATLATLKIQPSEPRDSAVYFCARARGGIIEAAKNIQYFGAGTRLSVL.